The T cell receptor beta chain under discussion was sequenced for a study of response to subunit inactivated influenza vaccine. Study-level results: The study's authors posited that every seasonal influenza vaccination enlists few new T cells.

V was pared by 2 bases and J by 8 bases, with 4 bases of the junction left unmatched. This CDR3 comprises 14 residues. Per germline, CDR1 DFQATT and CDR2 SNEGSKA (reference sequence). With regard to this clonotype: Its target is unknown.

TCRdb re-derived calls from the RT-PCR reads in MiXCR, one entry per CDR3 protein. The data show more than 450,000 distinct CDR3 sequences, with 7.6% seen just once and under 15% held by the top ten. The chain employs TRBV20-1 and TRBJ2-2; TRBD2 agrees at 11 bases. The source material was PBMCs from blood, sampled less than 25 months after vaccination. This clonotype was sampled from a man aged 45 to 75 who received an inactivated influenza vaccine. The CDR3 coding sequence is TGCAGTGCTAGAATAGCGGGAGGGCCAGGGGAGCTGTTTTTT. Its translation: CSARIAGGPGELFF.